This TCR beta chain was recorded in a study of T cells in Graves' hyperthyroidism and ophthalmopathy. This clonotype was seen more than once but under ten times. Its specificity is unknown. Using RNA transcripts as the source, TCR beta CDR3 regions were amplified. The HTBI primer set served for first-round RT-PCR of the TCR CDR3. Via MiXCR, TCRdb re-called the multiplex PCR reads, giving one row per CDR3 protein. The repertoire holds about 420,000 distinct CDR3 sequences, 15% to 17% seen once, with 13% to 15% in the top ten. Study-wide results and limits: Ophthalmopathy and stable hyperthyroidism were told apart by a 13 V-J model.

V was pared by 1 base and J by 2 bases, with 4 bases of the junction left unmatched. This CDR3 region has 18 residues. Sequencing was carried out using blood. The TCR originated in a woman between 18 and 29 years old with Graves' hyperthyroidism. V gene TRBV12-3 or TRBV12-4 combines with J gene TRBJ2-6, with TRBD1 matching over 11 bases. CDR3 in DNA: TGTGCCAGCAGTTTAGAGGACAGGGGGCTCGCTGGGGCCAACGTCCTGACTTTC. This codes for CASSLEDRGLAGANVLTF.